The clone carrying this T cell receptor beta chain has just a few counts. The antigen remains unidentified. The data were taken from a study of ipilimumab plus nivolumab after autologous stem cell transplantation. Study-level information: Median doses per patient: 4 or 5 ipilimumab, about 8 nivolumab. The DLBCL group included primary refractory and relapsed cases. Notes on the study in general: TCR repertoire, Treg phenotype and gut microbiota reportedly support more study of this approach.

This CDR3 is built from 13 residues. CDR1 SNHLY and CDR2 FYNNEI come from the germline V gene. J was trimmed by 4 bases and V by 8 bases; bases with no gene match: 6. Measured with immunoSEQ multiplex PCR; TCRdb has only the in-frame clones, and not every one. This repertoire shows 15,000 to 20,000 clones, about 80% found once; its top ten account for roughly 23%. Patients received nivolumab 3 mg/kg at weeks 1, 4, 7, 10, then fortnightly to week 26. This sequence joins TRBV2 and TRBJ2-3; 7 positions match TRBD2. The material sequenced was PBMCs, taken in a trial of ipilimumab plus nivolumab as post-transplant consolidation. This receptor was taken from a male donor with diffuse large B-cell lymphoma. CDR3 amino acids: CASGGGFADTQYF. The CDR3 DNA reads TGTGCCAGCGGCGGGGGTTTTGCAGATACGCAGTATTTT.